The T cell receptor beta chain described here comes from a study of radiation and T cells in renal cell carcinoma. Treatment noted: treatment-naive control, cytoreductive nephrectomy. Whole-study findings and limits: Irradiated tumors had higher TCR clonality than control tumors.

A few counts support this clone. The antigen remains unidentified. Here immunoSEQ multiplex PCR was the method, and the copy in TCRdb shows in-frame clones only, minus some. The sample includes around 16,000 clones, over 50% of them seen just once. V gave up 3 bases and J gave up 0 bases; unmatched junction bases: 11. There are 19 residues in the CDR3. Germline V lookup: CDR1 SGHAT, CDR2 FQNNGV. Sequenced material: tumor tissue, taken from a patient whose treatment was nephrectomy without radiotherapy. This receptor was obtained from a man aged 50 or older with renal cell carcinoma. The V gene is TRBV11-2, the J gene TRBJ2-3; 11 positions match TRBD2. CDR3 coding DNA: TGTGCCAGCAGCTTCCCTATAGCGGGAGGGCACGGTAGCACAGATACGCAGTATTTT. Translating gives CASSFPIAGGHGSTDTQYF.